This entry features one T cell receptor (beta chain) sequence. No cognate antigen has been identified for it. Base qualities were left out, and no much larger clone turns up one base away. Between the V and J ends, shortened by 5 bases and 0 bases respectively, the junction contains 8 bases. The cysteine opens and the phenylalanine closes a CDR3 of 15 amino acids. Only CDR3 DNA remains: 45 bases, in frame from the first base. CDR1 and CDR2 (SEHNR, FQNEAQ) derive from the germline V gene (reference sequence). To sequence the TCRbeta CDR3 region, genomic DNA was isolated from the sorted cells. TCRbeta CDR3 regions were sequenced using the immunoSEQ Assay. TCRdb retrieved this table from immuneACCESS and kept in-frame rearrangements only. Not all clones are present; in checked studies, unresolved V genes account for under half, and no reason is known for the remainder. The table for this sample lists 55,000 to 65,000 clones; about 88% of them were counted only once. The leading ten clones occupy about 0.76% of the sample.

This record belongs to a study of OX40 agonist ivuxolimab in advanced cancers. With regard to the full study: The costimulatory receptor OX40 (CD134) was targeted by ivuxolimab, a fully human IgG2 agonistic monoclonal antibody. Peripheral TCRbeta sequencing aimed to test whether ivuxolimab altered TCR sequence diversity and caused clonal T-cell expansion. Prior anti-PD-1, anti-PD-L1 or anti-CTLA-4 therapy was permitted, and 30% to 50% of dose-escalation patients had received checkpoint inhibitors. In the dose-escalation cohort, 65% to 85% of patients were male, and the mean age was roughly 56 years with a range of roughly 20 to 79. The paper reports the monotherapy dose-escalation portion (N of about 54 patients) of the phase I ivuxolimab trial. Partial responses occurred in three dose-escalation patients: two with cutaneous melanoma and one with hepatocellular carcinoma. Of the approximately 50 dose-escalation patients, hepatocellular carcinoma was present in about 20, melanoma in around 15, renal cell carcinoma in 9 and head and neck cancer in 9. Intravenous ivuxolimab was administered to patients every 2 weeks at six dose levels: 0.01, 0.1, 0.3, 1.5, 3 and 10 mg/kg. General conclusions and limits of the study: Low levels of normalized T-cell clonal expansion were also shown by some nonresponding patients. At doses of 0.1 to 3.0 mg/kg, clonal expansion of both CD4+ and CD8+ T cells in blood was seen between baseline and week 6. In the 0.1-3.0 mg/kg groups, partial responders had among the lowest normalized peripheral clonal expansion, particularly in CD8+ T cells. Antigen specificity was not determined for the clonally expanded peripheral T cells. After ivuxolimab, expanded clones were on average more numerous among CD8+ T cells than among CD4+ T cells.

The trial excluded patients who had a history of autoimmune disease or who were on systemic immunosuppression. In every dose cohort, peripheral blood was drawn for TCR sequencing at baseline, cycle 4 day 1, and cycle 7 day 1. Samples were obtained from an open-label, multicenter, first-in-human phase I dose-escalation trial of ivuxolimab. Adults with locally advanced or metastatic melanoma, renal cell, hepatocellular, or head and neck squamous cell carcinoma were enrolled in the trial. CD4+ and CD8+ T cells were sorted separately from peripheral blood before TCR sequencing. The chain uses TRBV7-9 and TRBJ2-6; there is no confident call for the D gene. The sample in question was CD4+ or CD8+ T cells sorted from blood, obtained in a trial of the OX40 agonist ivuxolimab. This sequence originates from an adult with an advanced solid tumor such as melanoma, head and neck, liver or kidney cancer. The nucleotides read TGTGCCAGCAGCCTCCAGCGCTCTGGGGCCAACGTCCTGACTTTC. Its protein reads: CASSLQRSGANVLTF.